This section outlines one TCR beta chain sequence together with its context. At least ten counts were recorded for this clonotype. Which antigen it targets is not known. Base qualities are not recorded, but no much larger clone differs from it by a single base. From cysteine to phenylalanine, the CDR3 is 14 amino acids long. The only DNA kept is the CDR3, 42 bases in frame from the first base. V drops 6 bases and J drops 0 bases, leaving 10 bases in between. The data derive from a study of identical twins (dated by TCRdb to the mid-2010s). Regarding the complete study: The study deep-sequenced TCR alpha and beta repertoires from monozygotic twins, unrelated adults of various ages and cord blood to test whether fetal clonotypes persist. To rule out contamination, the twin experiments were replicated at different times with different library preparation protocols. The paper as a whole reports these results and caveats: Excess twin sharing in beta out-of-frame sequences was weaker because fewer shared sequences lowered the signal-to-noise ratio. Compared with coincidental sharing between unrelated individuals, out-of-frame TCR alpha sequences shared between twins had an excess of sequences with low generation probability. Abundant cord blood beta clonotypes had fewer insertions, young adult naive repertoires showed a similar but weaker trend, and memory repertoires showed no such trend. Because the same donors could not be followed over many years, the conclusions relied on cross-sectional statistical analysis. In monozygotic twins, recombination models systematically underestimated out-of-frame TCR alpha sharing, but the models matched the sharing seen between unrelated individuals. Invariant T cells such as MAIT and iNKT could partly confound zero-insertion analyses, though diverse VJ usage argued against this for most clonotypes.

The method behind the library was 5' RACE. The sequencer was an Illumina HiSeq 2000. A universal primer binding site was introduced by template switching, and a unique molecular identifier was present in the final cDNA, enabling accurate counting of TCR cDNA molecules. Specific primers in the conserved constant-segment region were used to synthesize first-strand cDNA for TCR alpha and beta chains. To control for contamination, every cDNA library carried two barcodes: a SMART-Mk sample barcode plus Illumina barcodes. TruSeq adapter sequences and Illumina sample barcodes were added in two successive PCR steps. TCR alpha and beta cDNA libraries were sequenced on the Illumina HiSeq platform with custom primers. Per the source publication's procedure: Raw reads were processed with MiGEC to extract unique molecular identifiers, and MiXCR was used to determine CDR3 positions. Recombination models were inferred per individual with the repgenHMM and IGoR tools using an EM algorithm. The tcR package in R was used for shared clonotype analysis, with sharing normalized by the product of cloneset sizes. Out-of-frame nonproductive sequences were analyzed to study raw recombination free of thymic and clonal selection effects. In TCRdb, the public reads were trimmed at Q25 with fastp and aligned with MiXCR, with productive beta chains retained. Identical CDR3 protein sequences are pooled into one entry, listed with their most common genes and DNA. TCRdb, not the authors, supplied the V and J calls. The sample contains 460,000 or so distinct CDR3 sequences, 11% to 15% of them found a single time. The ten biggest clones cover over 0.5% of the sample.

Every donor in the study was a healthy Caucasian. Three pairs of female monozygotic twins, all aged about 18 to 29 years, made up the twin cohort. Positive isolation kits from Invitrogen were used to isolate the CD4+ and CD8+ T cell populations. The same sample was also studied in work on yellow fever vaccine responses in identical twins. Taken from the second paper: The authors reported that the T cell response to vaccination in identical twins appeared partly convergent and partly personalized. In the study, vaccine-responding T cell clones were precisely tracked in identical twins.

The receptor was derived from a woman aged 18-29 years in good health. The sequencing sample was made of CD4+ T cells sorted from blood. This chain joins TRBV12-3 or TRBV12-4 to TRBJ2-3, with the D gene call left open. The CDR3 region: CASREGSSTDTQYF. The DNA sequence is given as TGTGCCAGCAGGGAAGGGTCTAGCACAGATACGCAGTATTTT.